This T cell receptor beta chain stems from a study of shared clonotypes between healthy human individuals. A single count supports this clone. The sample carries other DNA sequences with the same CDR3. Data came from immunoSEQ multiplex PCR; TCRdb stores just in-frame clones and leaves some out. Of some 1,100,000 clones detected, around 78% appear once; the ten largest clones hold under 0.65%. Germline CDR1 and CDR2: SGHRS and YFSETQ. The length of the CDR3 is 13 residues. Trimming stripped 1 base from V and 4 bases from J, with 7 bases between. This clonotype was obtained from a man aged 18-30 years in good health. Some clones in this sample may be carry-over from other donors' samples. The source material was memory CD4+ T cells from PBMCs. As for subset: CD45RA-negative fraction. The J gene is TRBJ2-3, the V gene TRBV5-1; TRBD2 is a possible D gene (6 bases). Here the CDR3 reads CASSLSGADTQYF. The CDR3 DNA reads TGCGCCAGCAGCTTGTCGGGAGCAGATACGCAGTATTTT.